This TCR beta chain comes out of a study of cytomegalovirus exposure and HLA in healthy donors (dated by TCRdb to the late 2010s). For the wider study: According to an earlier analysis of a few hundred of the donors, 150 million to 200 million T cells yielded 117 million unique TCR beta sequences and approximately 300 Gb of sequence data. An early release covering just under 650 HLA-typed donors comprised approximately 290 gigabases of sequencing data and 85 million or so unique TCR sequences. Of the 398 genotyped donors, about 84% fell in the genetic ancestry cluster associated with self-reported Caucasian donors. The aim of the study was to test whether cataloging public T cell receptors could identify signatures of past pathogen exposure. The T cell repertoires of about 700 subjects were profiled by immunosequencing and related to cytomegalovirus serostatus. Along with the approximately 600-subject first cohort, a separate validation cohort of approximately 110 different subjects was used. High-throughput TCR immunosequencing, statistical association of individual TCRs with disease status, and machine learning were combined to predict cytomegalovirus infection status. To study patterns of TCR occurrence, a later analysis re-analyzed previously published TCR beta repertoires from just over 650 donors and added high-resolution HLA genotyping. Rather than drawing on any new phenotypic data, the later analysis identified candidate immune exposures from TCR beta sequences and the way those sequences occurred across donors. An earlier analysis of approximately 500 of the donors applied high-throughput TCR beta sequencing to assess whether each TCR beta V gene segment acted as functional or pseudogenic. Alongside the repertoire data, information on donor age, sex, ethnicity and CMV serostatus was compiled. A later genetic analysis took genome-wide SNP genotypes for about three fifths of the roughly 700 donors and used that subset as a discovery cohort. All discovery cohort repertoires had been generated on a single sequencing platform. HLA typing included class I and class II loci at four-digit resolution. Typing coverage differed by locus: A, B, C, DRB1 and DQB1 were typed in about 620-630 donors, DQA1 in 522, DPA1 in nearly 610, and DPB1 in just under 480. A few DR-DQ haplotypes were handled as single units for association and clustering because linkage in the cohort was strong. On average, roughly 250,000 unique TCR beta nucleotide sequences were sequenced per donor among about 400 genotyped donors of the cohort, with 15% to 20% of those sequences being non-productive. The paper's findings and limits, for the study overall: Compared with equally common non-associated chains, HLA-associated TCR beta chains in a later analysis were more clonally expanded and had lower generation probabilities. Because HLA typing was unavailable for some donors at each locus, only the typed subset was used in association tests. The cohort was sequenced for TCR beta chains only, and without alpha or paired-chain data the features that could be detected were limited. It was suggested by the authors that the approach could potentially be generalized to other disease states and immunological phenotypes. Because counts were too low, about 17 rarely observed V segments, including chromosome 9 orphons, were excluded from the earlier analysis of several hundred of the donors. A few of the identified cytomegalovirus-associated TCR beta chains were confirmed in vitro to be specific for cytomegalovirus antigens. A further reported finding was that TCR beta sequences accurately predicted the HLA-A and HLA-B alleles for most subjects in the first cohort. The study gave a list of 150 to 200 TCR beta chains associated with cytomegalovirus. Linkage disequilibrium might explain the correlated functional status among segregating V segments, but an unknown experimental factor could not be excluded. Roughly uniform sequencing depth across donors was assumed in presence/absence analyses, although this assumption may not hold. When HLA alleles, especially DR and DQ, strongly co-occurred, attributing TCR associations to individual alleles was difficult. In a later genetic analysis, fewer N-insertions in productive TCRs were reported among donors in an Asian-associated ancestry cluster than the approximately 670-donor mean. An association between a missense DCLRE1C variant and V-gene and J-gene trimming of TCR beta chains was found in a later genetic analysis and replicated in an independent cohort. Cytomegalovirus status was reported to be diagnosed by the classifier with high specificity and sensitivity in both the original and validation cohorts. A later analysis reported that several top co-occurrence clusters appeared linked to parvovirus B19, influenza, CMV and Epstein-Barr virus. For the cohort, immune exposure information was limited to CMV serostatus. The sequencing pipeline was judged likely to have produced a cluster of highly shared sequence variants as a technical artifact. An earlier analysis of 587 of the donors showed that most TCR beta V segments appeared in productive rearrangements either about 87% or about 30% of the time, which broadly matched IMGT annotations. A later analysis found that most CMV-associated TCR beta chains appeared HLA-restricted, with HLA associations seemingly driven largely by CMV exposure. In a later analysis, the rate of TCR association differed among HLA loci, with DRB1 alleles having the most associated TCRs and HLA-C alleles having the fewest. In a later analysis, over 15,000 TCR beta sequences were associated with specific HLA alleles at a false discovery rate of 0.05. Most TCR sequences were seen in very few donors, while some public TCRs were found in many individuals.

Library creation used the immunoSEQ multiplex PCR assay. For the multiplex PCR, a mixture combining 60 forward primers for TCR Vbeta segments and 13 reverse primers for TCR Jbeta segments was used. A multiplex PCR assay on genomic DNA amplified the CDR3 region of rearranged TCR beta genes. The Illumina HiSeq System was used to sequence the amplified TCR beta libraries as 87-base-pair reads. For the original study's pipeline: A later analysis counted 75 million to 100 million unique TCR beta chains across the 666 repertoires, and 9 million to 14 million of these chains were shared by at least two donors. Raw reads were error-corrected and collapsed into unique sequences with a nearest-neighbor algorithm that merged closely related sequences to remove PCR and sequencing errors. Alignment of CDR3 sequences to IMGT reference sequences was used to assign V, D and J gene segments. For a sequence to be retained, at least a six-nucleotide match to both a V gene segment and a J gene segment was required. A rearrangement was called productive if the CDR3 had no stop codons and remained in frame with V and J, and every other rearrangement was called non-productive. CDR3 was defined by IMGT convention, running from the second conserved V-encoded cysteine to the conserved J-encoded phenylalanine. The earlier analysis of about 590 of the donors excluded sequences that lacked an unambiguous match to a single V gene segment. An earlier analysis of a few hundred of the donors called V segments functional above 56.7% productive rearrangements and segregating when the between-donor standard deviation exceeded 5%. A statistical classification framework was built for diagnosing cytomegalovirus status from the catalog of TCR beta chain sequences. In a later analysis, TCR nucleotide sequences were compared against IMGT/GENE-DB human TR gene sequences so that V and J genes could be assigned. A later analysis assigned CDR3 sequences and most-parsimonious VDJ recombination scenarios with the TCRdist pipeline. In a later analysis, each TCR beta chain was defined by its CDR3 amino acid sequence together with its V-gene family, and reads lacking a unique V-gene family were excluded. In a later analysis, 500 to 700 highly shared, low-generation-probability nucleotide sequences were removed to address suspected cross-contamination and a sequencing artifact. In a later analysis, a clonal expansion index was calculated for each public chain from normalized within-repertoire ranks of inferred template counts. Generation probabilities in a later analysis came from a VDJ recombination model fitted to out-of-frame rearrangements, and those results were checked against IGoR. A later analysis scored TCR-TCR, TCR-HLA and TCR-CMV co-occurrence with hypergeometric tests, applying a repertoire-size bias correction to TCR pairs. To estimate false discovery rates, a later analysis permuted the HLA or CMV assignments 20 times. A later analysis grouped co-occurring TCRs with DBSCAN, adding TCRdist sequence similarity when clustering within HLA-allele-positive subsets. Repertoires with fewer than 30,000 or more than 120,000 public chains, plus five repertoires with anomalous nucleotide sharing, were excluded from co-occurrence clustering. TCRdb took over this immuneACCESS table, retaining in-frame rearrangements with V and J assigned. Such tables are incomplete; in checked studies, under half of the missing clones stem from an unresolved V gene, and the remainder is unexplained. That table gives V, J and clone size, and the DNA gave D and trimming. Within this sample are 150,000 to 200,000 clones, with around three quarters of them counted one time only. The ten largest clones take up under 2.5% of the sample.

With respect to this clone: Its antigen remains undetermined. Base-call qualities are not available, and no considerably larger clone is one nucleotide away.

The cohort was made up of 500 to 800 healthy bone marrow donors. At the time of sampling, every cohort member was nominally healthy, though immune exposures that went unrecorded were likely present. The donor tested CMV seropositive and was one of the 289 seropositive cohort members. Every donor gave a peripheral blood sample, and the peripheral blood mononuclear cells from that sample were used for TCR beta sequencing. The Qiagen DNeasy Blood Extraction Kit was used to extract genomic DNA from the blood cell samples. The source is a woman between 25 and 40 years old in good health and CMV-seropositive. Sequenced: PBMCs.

The CDR3 is CSTQAAGTEAFF. At the DNA level, the sequence is TGCAGCACGCAGGCTGCGGGCACTGAAGCTTTCTTT. The V gene is TRBV29-1 and the J gene is TRBJ1-1; the D gene is unclear. Sequences SQVTM (CDR1) and ANQGSEA (CDR2) are obtained from the germline V gene. The cysteine opens and the phenylalanine closes a CDR3 of 12 amino acids. The kept DNA is CDR3 alone, 36 bases in frame from the first base. V is pared back by 8 bases and J by 4 bases, with 14 bases lying between the germline termini. Extended through the reference TRBV29-1 and TRBJ1-1 proteins, this CDR3 yields the full variable domain: SAVISQKPSRDICQRGTSLTIQCQVDSQVTMMFWYRQQPGQSLTLIATANQGSEATYESGFVIDKFPISRPNLTFSTLTVSNMSPEDSSIYLCSTQAAGTEAFFGQGTRLTVV.